The 27 T cell receptor beta chains in this list originate from one sample, sequenced in a study of blood T cell repertoires in COVID-19. The method was immunoSEQ multiplex PCR; TCRdb's version includes in-frame clones alone and lacks a portion of them. The data hold around 94,000 clones, with 92% observed a single time. The sample was peripheral blood. These receptors were collected from a woman in her forties or fifties with COVID-19, enrolled during active disease.

This chain joins TRBV5-4 and TRBJ1-3; D gene ambiguous. Trimming left V 0 bases short and J 2 bases short, with 15 bases between. Germline CDR1 reads SGHNT; CDR2 reads YYREEE (reference sequence). CDR3 length: 17 amino acids. CDR3 nucleotides: TGTGCCAGCAGCTTGGGTTCAGGCAGGCCGCCTGGAAACACCATATATTTT. This gives the protein CASSLGSGRPPGNTIYF.

The V gene is TRBV24-1, the J gene TRBJ2-7; maybe TRBD2 (5 bases). The CDR3 has 12 residues. Trimming took 12 bases from V and 4 from J, leaving 15 bases between them. The germline V gene has CDR1 KGHDR and CDR2 SFDVKD. The CDR3 nucleotides are TGTGCCCGCCGAAGGGAGAATTACGAGCAGTACGTC. Protein: CARRRENYEQYV.

The V call is TRBV24-1, the J call TRBJ1-1; 10 nucleotides line up with TRBD1. J was trimmed by 1 base and V by 0 bases; bases with no gene match: 7. There are 18 residues in the CDR3. Per the germline V gene, CDR1 is KGHDR and CDR2 is SFDVKD. The CDR3 nucleotides read TGTGCCACCAGTGATTTGACGGGACAGGGGAAAAGGAACACTGAAGCTTTCTTT. The encoded protein is CATSDLTGQGKRNTEAFF.

The rearrangement joins TRBV7-9 to TRBJ2-1; 9 positions match TRBD2. From germline, CDR1 is SEHNR and CDR2 FQNEAQ (reference sequence). The ends lost 3 bases at V and 2 bases at J; junction bases unmatched: 2. The CDR3 spans 15 residues. CDR3 loop: CASSFSGGTYNEQFF. CDR3 sequence (DNA): TGTGCCAGCAGCTTTAGCGGGGGCACCTACAATGAGCAGTTCTTC.

This clone was seen a few times. The chain couples TRBV7-8 to TRBJ1-2; 7 positions agree with TRBD1. Germline V gives CDR1 SGHVS, CDR2 FQNEAQ. J lost 4 bases, V lost 5 bases, and 10 bases had no gene match. The CDR3 spans 15 residues. CDR3 nucleotides: TGTGCCAGCAGCCCTCCCGGACAGGTCCTCTATGGCTACACCTTC. Its protein product is CASSPPGQVLYGYTF.

This sequence joins TRBV3-1 (or the pseudogene TRBV3-2) and TRBJ2-3; perhaps TRBD1 as D (6 bases). CDR3 size: 16 residues. With 2 bases removed from V and 2 bases from J, the gap between germline ends came to 14 bases. The V gene's germline CDR1 is LGHDT and CDR2 YNNKEL (reference sequence). The CDR3 sequence: CASSQSLGANTDTQYF. CDR3 sequence (DNA): TGTGCCAGCAGCCAATCCCTGGGGGCTAACACAGATACGCAGTATTTT.

The chain is built from TRBV6-5 and TRBJ1-4, with D unclear. CDR1 and CDR2 (germline): MNHEY, SVGAGI. CDR3 size: 12 residues. The V end was cut by 6 bases, the J end by 8 bases, with 10 bases between. Here the CDR3 reads CASRGSGEKLFF. Written as DNA, the CDR3 is TGTGCCAGCAGGGGCAGTGGGGAAAAACTGTTTTTT.

The J gene is TRBJ2-7, the V gene TRBV19; D uncertain. V was cut by 10 bases and J by 0 bases, with 7 bases left in between. The CDR3 has 11 amino acids. Per germline, CDR1 LNHDA and CDR2 SQIVND (reference sequence). The CDR3 protein is CATSNSYEQYF. The CDR3, as DNA: TGTGCCACGTCTAACTCCTACGAGCAGTACTTC. Together with reference TRBV19 and TRBJ2-7, the CDR3 gives the full variable domain: DGGITQSPKYLFRKEGQNVTLSCEQNLNHDAMYWYRQDPGQGLRLIYYSQIVNDFQKGDIAEGYSVSREKKESFPLTVTSAQKNPTAFYLCATSNSYEQYFGPGTRLTVT.

This clone was seen more than once but under ten times. The gene calls are TRBV30 and TRBJ2-5, with 8 bases fitting TRBD1. The CDR3 has 15 amino acids. The ends lost 2 bases at V and 4 bases at J; junction bases unmatched: 9. Germline CDR1 GTSNPN, CDR2 SVGIG (reference sequence). CDR3 nucleotide sequence: TGTGCCTGGAGTCCAGGACAGGGAGTCGGAGAGACCCAGTACTTC. This gives the protein CAWSPGQGVGETQYF.

This clone was detected only a few times. This rearrangement joins TRBV19 to TRBJ1-6, with D possibly being TRBD1 (5 bases). Germline values: CDR1 LNHDA, CDR2 SQIVND (reference sequence). This CDR3 spans 16 amino acids. V was cut by 5 bases and J by 3 bases, with 14 bases left in between. DNA of the CDR3: TGTGCCAGTAGTCCACTCTCGGGGGGCTATAATTCACCCCTCCACTTT. It yields the protein CASSPLSGGYNSPLHF.

The chain is built from TRBV23-1 and TRBJ2-3; 10 bases align to TRBD1. TRBV23-1 is treated as an ORF (open reading frame) with a function not yet certain. Trimming took 11 bases from V and 1 from J; bases not matched to a gene: 15. The length of the CDR3 is 17 residues. In DNA form, the CDR3 reads TGCGCCGCACGACCCTTCAGGACAGGGGGTCGCACAGATACGCAGTATTTT. It yields the protein CAARPFRTGGRTDTQYF.

This chain connects TRBV7-9 to TRBJ2-7; 8 bases agree with TRBD1. CDR3 length equals 14 residues. Trimming at V came to 6 bases and at J to 2 bases, leaving 6 bases not matched to a gene. The germline gives CDR1 SEHNR, CDR2 FQNEAQ (reference sequence). In nucleotides, the CDR3 is TGTGCCAGCAGTCAACAGGGGGTTCCCTACGAGCAGTACTTC. Its translation is CASSQQGVPYEQYF. Drawing the rest from reference TRBV7-9 and TRBJ2-7, the complete variable domain is DTGVSQNPRHKITKRGQNVTFRCDPISEHNRLYWYRQTLGQGPEFLTYFQNEAQLEKSRLLSDRFSAERPKGSFSTLEIQRTEQGDSAMYLCASSQQGVPYEQYFGPGTRLTVT.

This clone is a singleton in its sample. The chain couples TRBV27 to TRBJ2-1; 12 bases agree with TRBD2. After removal of 4 bases from V and 8 bases from J, the junction contained 3 bases not matched to a gene. The CDR3 totals 14 residues. CDR1 is MNHEY, CDR2 SMNVEV, per germline (reference sequence). CDR3 sequence: CASSWTSGVYEQFF. The CDR3 nucleotides read TGTGCCAGCAGTTGGACTAGCGGGGTCTATGAGCAGTTCTTC.

The rearrangement uses TRBV15 and TRBJ2-2, with D unclear. V was clipped by 0 bases and J by 2 bases, with 7 bases between them. Germline V gene lookup returns CDR1 LNHNV and CDR2 YYDKDF (reference sequence). This CDR3 is 15 amino acids long. The CDR3 DNA reads as TGTGCCACCAGCAGAGATACGGTTAACACCGGGGAGCTGTTTTTT. Its translation: CATSRDTVNTGELFF.

V usage is TRBV9 and J usage is TRBJ1-6, with D maybe TRBD1 (5 bases). The CDR3 extends over 15 amino acids. V lost 3 bases and J 1 base, leaving 8 bases between the germline ends. The germline V gene encodes CDR1 SGDLS and CDR2 YYNGEE. The CDR3 spells CASSAAGSYNSPLHF. The CDR3 DNA reads TGTGCCAGCAGCGCCGCAGGGTCCTATAATTCACCCCTCCACTTT.

This chain connects TRBV11-2 to TRBJ1-2; D possibly corresponds to TRBD1 (5 bases). Germline CDR1 is SGHAT and CDR2 is FQNNGV. The length of the CDR3 is 15 residues. V was cut by 5 bases and J by 13 bases, with 26 bases left in between. CDR3 loop: CASSVGLTFSMGVTF. CDR3 in DNA: TGTGCCAGCAGCGTGGGACTGACTTTTTCTATGGGAGTCACCTTC. Looking up the rest from reference TRBV11-2 and TRBJ1-2 gives the full variable domain: EAGVAQSPRYKIIEKRQSVAFWCNPISGHATLYWYQQILGQGPKLLIQFQNNGVVDDSQLPKDRFSAERLKGVDSTLKIQPAKLEDSAVYLCASSVGLTFSMGVTFGSGTRLTVV.

V usage is TRBV5-1 and J usage is TRBJ2-7, with unresolved D. V was cut by 0 bases and J by 5 bases, with 9 bases left in between. CDR3 size: 13 residues. Germline CDR1 and CDR2: SGHRS and YFSETQ. CDR3 sequence: CASSLGPTDEQYV. CDR3 nucleotides: TGCGCCAGCAGCTTGGGCCCCACGGACGAGCAGTACGTC.

The V gene is TRBV4-1, the J gene TRBJ1-1; perhaps TRBD1 as D (5 bases). The ends were cut back, 5 bases at V and 2 bases at J, with 21 bases in the middle. This CDR3 contains 17 residues. From germline, CDR1 is MGHRA and CDR2 YSYEKL. The CDR3 DNA is TGCGCCAGCAGCGCCGAATTACAAGGGGCGTTTAACACTGAAGCTTTCTTT. It encodes CASSAELQGAFNTEAFF.

V is TRBV6-1 and J is TRBJ2-1; 7 nucleotides match TRBD1. The V segment lost 2 bases and the J segment 1 base; nucleotides outside the gene matches: 8. This CDR3 contains 17 residues. CDR1 and CDR2 (germline): MNHNS, SASEGT. The DNA for the CDR3 is TGTGCCAGCAGTGAACGTGACAGGGATTTTTCCTACAATGAGCAGTTCTTC. It yields the protein CASSERDRDFSYNEQFF.

The J gene is TRBJ1-2, the V gene TRBV19; 7 bases line up with TRBD1. Per the germline V gene, CDR1 is LNHDA and CDR2 is SQIVND (reference sequence). Trimming at V came to 7 bases and at J to 5 bases, leaving 4 bases not matched to a gene. CDR3 length equals 12 residues. CDR3 DNA: TGTGCCAGTATAGGGGGACAGTATGGCTACACCTTC. It specifies CASIGGQYGYTF.

The chain couples TRBV6-5 to TRBJ2-7, with a tentative D call TRBD2 (5 bases). The germline V gene has CDR1 MNHEY and CDR2 SVGAGI. Trimming stripped 5 bases from V and 1 base from J, with 6 bases between. The CDR3 consists of 12 residues. For the CDR3, the DNA is TGTGCCAGCAGTCCGGGGTCCTACGAGCAGTACTTC. It is translated as CASSPGSYEQYF.

The V and J genes are TRBV30 and TRBJ1-5; 7 nucleotides align to TRBD1. CDR1 is GTSNPN, CDR2 SVGIG, per germline (reference sequence). With 5 bases clipped from V and 9 bases from J, the junction kept 7 bases outside the gene matches. The CDR3 is made up of 12 amino acids. CDR3 nucleotides: TGTGCCTGGGACAGGGATGAAGGGCCCCAGCATTTT. This translates into CAWDRDEGPQHF.

The rearrangement joins TRBV12-5 to TRBJ1-3; D remains ambiguous. Per the germline V gene, CDR1 is LGHNT and CDR2 is FRNRAP. The ends were cut back, 6 bases at V and 1 base at J, with 16 bases in the middle. This CDR3 contains 16 residues. CDR3 sequence: CASGPTARSSGNTIYF. Here the CDR3 DNA reads TGTGCTAGTGGCCCTACGGCGCGGAGTTCTGGAAACACCATATATTTT.

CDR3 nucleotides: TGTGCCAGAAGCTGGGCTAGCGGTCGGGTAGGAGATACGCAGTATTTT. The encoded protein is CARSWASGRVGDTQYF. The chain has TRBV5-3 and TRBJ2-3, with TRBD2 identical over 7 bases. TRBV5-3 is designated an ORF whose function remains uncertain. This CDR3 region has 16 residues. Unmatched junction bases numbered 12, after V lost 3 bases and J lost 5 bases.

The chain is built from TRBV18 and TRBJ2-3; 11 positions match TRBD2. The CDR3 runs 17 residues. Germline V CDR1 and CDR2: KGHSH, LQKENI. The ends lost 3 bases at V and 1 base at J; junction bases unmatched: 6. In DNA, the CDR3 is TGTGCCAGCTCACCTTCGACTAGCGGGGCTGGCACAGATACGCAGTATTTT. Translation gives CASSPSTSGAGTDTQYF.

This rearrangement joins TRBV27 to TRBJ1-4, with 8 bases fitting TRBD1. This CDR3 comprises 15 residues. V lost 7 bases and J lost 8; bases outside the gene matches: 12. The germline gives CDR1 MNHEY, CDR2 SMNVEV (reference sequence). CDR3 residues: CASTTTTGVSEKLFF. DNA of the CDR3: TGTGCCAGCACTACCACGACAGGGGTTTCAGAAAAACTGTTTTTT.

This clone was seen repeatedly, ten times or more. The chain combines TRBV4-1 with TRBJ2-1; no clear D. This CDR3 comprises 17 residues. Germline V gene lookup returns CDR1 MGHRA and CDR2 YSYEKL. The V end was cut by 1 base, the J end by 5 bases, with 18 bases between. The CDR3 coding sequence is TGCGCCAGCAGCCAAGTTGATATGGGTCTGACACACAATGAGCAGTTCTTC. Translated: CASSQVDMGLTHNEQFF.